These 15 T cell receptor beta chains were all obtained from the same sample, sequenced in a study of OX40 agonist ivuxolimab in advanced cancers. The data were produced by immunoSEQ multiplex PCR, yet TCRdb's version contains in-frame clones alone and is incomplete. The sample lists approximately 33,000 clones, 90% seen once, with about 25% in the top ten. The sample in question was CD4+ or CD8+ T cells sorted from blood, obtained in a trial of the OX40 agonist ivuxolimab. These receptors all come from an adult with an advanced solid tumor such as melanoma, head and neck, liver or kidney cancer.

Here the CDR3 reads CASSVGGTNYEQYF. CDR3 DNA: TGTGCCAGCAGCGTAGGAGGGACCAACTACGAGCAGTACTTC. This chain connects TRBV9 to TRBJ2-7; D possibly matches TRBD1 or TRBD2 (5 bases each). The germline CDR1 and CDR2 sequences are SGDLS and YYNGEE. Trimming took off 0 bases at V and 3 bases at J, with 10 bases between the two ends. The CDR3 sequence is 14 residues long.

The CDR3, as DNA: TGCGCCAGCAGCCCAACAGGGGACACTGAAGCTTTCTTT. Amino acids: CASSPTGDTEAFF. The rearrangement joins TRBV5-1 to TRBJ1-1, with TRBD1 matching over 7 bases. This CDR3 has 13 amino acids. V lost 4 bases, J lost 3 bases, and 3 bases stayed unmatched. The germline gives CDR1 SGHRS, CDR2 YFSETQ.

This chain connects TRBV6-6 to TRBJ2-1, with 10 positions matching TRBD1. The junction had 2 bases not matched to a gene; V was cut back by 6 bases and J by 6 bases. Germline V gene data show CDR1 as MNHNY and CDR2 as SVGAGI (reference sequence). The CDR3 sequence is 13 residues long. CDR3 nucleotide sequence: TGTGCCAGCAGCAGACAGGGGGCCAATGAGCAGTTCTTC. It encodes CASSRQGANEQFF.

The rearrangement uses TRBV7-9 and TRBJ2-1; 9 nucleotides align to TRBD1. The length of the CDR3 is 15 residues. CDR1 is SEHNR and CDR2 is FQNEAQ in the germline V gene (reference sequence). The V and J ends lost 5 bases and 4 bases, in that order; junction bases with no gene match: 6. CDR3 in DNA: TGTGCCAGCAGCCCCCGGACAGGGGTGTACAATGAGCAGTTCTTC. This sequence encodes CASSPRTGVYNEQFF.

The CDR3 DNA follows: TGTGCCAGTAGTATAGACCCTGTTCTTGGGAGAGGCAAGGGCTACACCTTC. Its translation is CASSIDPVLGRGKGYTF. The chain is built from TRBV19 and TRBJ1-2; D gene unclear. Germline CDR1 reads LNHDA; CDR2 reads SQIVND (reference sequence). The V and J ends lost 0 bases and 8 bases respectively, with 22 bases between them. CDR3 size: 17 residues. Complete variable domain (other parts from reference TRBV19 and TRBJ1-2): DGGITQSPKYLFRKEGQNVTLSCEQNLNHDAMYWYRQDPGQGLRLIYYSQIVNDFQKGDIAEGYSVSREKKESFPLTVTSAQKNPTAFYLCASSIDPVLGRGKGYTFGSGTRLTVV.

The gene calls are TRBV27 and TRBJ1-4; D not resolved. Germline CDR1 and CDR2: MNHEY and SMNVEV (reference sequence). V was shortened by 6 bases and J by 0 bases, with 8 bases between the two germline ends. The CDR3 length is 14 residues. The CDR3 region has the DNA TGTGCCAGCAGAACAATTGCAACTAATGAAAAACTGTTTTTT. This encodes CASRTIATNEKLFF.

The rearrangement joins TRBV9 to TRBJ2-1; 10 nucleotides agree with TRBD2. V gave up 1 base and J gave up 9 bases; unmatched junction bases: 7. The CDR3 totals 15 residues. Germline V lookup: CDR1 SGDLS, CDR2 YYNGEE. The CDR3 loop reads CASSVSGGAMVEQFF. In DNA, the CDR3 is TGTGCCAGCAGCGTAAGCGGGGGGGCCATGGTTGAGCAGTTCTTC.

The chain joins TRBV10-3 to TRBJ1-1; no clear D gene. The CDR3 contains 13 residues. The V gene lost 3 bases and the J gene lost 7 bases, with 12 bases spanning the gap. Germline-derived CDR1 and CDR2 are ENHRY and SYGVKD. The CDR3 spells CAISDLGRLEAFF. CDR3 nucleotides: TGTGCCATCAGTGACCTTGGAAGACTTGAAGCTTTCTTT.

This clone was seen only a few times. This sequence joins TRBV7-9 and TRBJ1-1; D is undetermined. The germline gives CDR1 SEHNR, CDR2 FQNEAQ (reference sequence). Trimming left V 5 bases short and J 3 bases short, with 4 bases between. The CDR3 is 11 amino acids. CDR3 bases: TGTGCCAGCAGCCGGGACACTGAAGCTTTCTTT. Protein product: CASSRDTEAFF.

The chain uses TRBV7-3 and TRBJ2-1; TRBD2 matches 9 bases. The CDR3 consists of 15 residues. V lost 1 base, J lost 5 bases, and 3 bases stayed unmatched. Germline CDR1 is SGHTA and CDR2 is FQGTGA. The CDR3 protein is CASSLSLAGNNEQFF. CDR3 DNA sequence: TGTGCCAGCAGCTTAAGTCTAGCGGGAAACAATGAGCAGTTCTTC.

The chain employs TRBV18 and TRBJ2-3; D not certain. The CDR3 runs 12 residues. V lost 5 bases to trimming and J lost 6 bases, with 9 bases between them. Germline V CDR1 and CDR2: KGHSH, LQKENI. The CDR3 nucleotides read TGTGCCAGCTCATTAAGCGTTGATACGCAGTATTTT. Encoded protein: CASSLSVDTQYF.

The chain links TRBV4-1 to TRBJ2-3; the D call may be TRBD1 or TRBD2 (5 bases each). The CDR3 has 13 amino acids. Germline V gene lookup returns CDR1 MGHRA and CDR2 YSYEKL. V was pared by 3 bases and J by 4 bases, with 8 bases between. The CDR3 loop is CASSHEGPDTQYF. CDR3 DNA sequence: TGCGCCAGCAGCCATGAGGGGCCAGATACGCAGTATTTT.

The rearrangement uses TRBV28 and TRBJ2-7; 14 bases are shared with TRBD2. This CDR3 spans 16 amino acids. Germline values: CDR1 MDHEN, CDR2 SYDVKM. Unmatched junction bases numbered 9, after V lost 6 bases and J lost 5 bases. CDR3 loop: CASSRRGLAGVDEQYF. As DNA, the CDR3 is TGTGCCAGCAGCAGAAGGGGACTAGCGGGAGTGGACGAGCAGTACTTC.

The sample holds one count of this clone. This chain links TRBV2 with TRBJ1-4; D call uncertain. Trimming removed 4 bases from V and 8 bases from J, with 14 bases in between. The CDR3 spans 14 residues. Germline loops: CDR1 SNHLY, CDR2 FYNNEI. The CDR3 DNA sequence: TGTGCCAGCAGTGGGTACGACCCTACGGAAAAACTGTTTTTT. Its translation: CASSGYDPTEKLFF.

The rearrangement links TRBV27 to TRBJ1-4; D uncertain. The V and J ends lost 3 bases and 7 bases respectively, with 9 bases between them. This CDR3 has 13 amino acids. Germline V gene sequence: CDR1 MNHEY, CDR2 SMNVEV (reference sequence). The CDR3 coding sequence is TGTGCCAGCAGTTTCGGACGGATTGAAAAACTGTTTTTT. Its protein is CASSFGRIEKLFF.